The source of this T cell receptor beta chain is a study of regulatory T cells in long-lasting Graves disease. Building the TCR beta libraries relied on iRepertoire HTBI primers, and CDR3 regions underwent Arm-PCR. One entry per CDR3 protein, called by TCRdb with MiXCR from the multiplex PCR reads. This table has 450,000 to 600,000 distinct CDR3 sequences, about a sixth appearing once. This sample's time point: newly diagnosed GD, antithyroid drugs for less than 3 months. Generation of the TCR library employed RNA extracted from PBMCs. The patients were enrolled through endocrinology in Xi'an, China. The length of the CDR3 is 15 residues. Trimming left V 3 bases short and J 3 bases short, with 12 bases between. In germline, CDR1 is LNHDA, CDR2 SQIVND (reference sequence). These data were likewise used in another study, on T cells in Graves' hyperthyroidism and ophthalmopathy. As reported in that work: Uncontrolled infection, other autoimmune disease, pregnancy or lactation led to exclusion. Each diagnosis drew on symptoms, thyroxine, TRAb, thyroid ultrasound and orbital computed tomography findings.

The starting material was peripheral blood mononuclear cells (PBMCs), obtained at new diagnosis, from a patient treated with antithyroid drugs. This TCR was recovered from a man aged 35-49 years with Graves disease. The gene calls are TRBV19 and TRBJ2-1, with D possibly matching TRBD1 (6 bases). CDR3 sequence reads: CASSIEGVVYNEQFF. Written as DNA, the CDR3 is TGTGCCAGTAGTATTGAGGGGGTGGTCTACAATGAGCAGTTCTTC.